The text below deals with one T cell receptor (beta chain). Its antigen target is currently unknown. Base qualities are not provided; no much larger clone lies one nucleotide away. Trimming leaves V shorter by 2 bases and J shorter by 9 bases, with the junction holding 9 bases beyond the gene matches. The CDR3, cysteine through phenylalanine, is 16 amino acids long. Kept here is only the CDR3 DNA, which spans 48 bases and is read in frame from base 1. The germline V gene (reference sequence) provides CDR1 LNHDA and CDR2 SQIVND. TCRbeta CDR3 regions were amplified from genomic DNA using the immunoSEQ Assay, a bias-controlled multiplex PCR. From the authors' description of their analysis: Nucleated cell counts per sample were estimated from amplification of reference gene primers within the assay. To quantify the absolute abundance of each unique TCRbeta CDR3 rearrangement, sequence reads were collapsed and filtered. For each sample, productive Simpson clonality was calculated by taking the square root of Simpson's diversity index across productive rearrangements. TCRdb took over this immuneACCESS table, retaining in-frame rearrangements with V and J assigned. Such tables are incomplete; in checked studies, under half of the missing clones stem from an unresolved V gene, and the remainder is unexplained. V and J calls and clone size are given by that table; D and trimming were obtained from the DNA. This sample gives about 310,000 clones in total; about 88% of them show up just once. In total, the top ten clones hold around a tenth of the sample.

This entry belongs to a study of blood T cell repertoires in COVID-19 (dated by TCRdb to the early 2020s). With respect to the entire study: Collaborator samples came from the United States, Italy and Spain and covered acute and convalescent phases of COVID-19. The material from the prospective study consisted of cDNA or gDNA derived from T cells, B-cell-depleted T cells, or PBMCs. The dataset comprised deeply sampled blood TCRbeta repertoires from subjects exposed to, actively infected with, or recovered from COVID-19. The repertoires were made available in a free public database intended to serve as a resource for research on the immune response to SARS-CoV-2. Samples came from the ongoing ImmuneRACE study (first 160 participants) plus 1,254 subjects from 6 global collaborators. Nearly every sample came with metadata listing a de-identified subject ID, COVID-19 status, age in years and sex. Where available, HLA class I and class II types were taken from metadata supplied by the sample provider and were not determined by assay-based typing.

The paper as a whole reports these results and caveats: How much clinical and demographic metadata was included differed by source and by participant, and the metadata was provided uncurated.

In the prospective study, participants were roughly 18 to 95 years old, resided in fewer than 25 geographic areas of the United States, and were enrolled through a virtual design. In the prospective study, participants were assigned to cohorts based on the clinical history participants reported in a screening survey and a study questionnaire. For ImmuneRACE Cohort 3, a participant was defined as recovered based on two consecutive negative NP/OP PCR tests, clearance by a healthcare professional, or resolution of symptoms. Each participant in the prospective study had whole blood, serum and a nasopharyngeal or oropharyngeal swab collected by mobile phlebotomists. Additional blood draws and questionnaires over a 2-month period could optionally be provided by prospective study participants. Before DNA extraction, blood samples from the prospective study were shipped at room temperature or frozen.

The specimen sequenced was PBMCs or T cells enriched from blood (not recorded which). Recombination joined TRBV19 with TRBJ1-6, with 8 bases in between that match TRBD1. This TCR derives from a woman aged 40 to 49 who had recovered from COVID-19. The CDR3 here reads CASSILVTGEISPLHF. The sequenced DNA is TGTGCCAGTAGTATATTGGTGACAGGGGAGATTTCACCCCTCCACTTT.